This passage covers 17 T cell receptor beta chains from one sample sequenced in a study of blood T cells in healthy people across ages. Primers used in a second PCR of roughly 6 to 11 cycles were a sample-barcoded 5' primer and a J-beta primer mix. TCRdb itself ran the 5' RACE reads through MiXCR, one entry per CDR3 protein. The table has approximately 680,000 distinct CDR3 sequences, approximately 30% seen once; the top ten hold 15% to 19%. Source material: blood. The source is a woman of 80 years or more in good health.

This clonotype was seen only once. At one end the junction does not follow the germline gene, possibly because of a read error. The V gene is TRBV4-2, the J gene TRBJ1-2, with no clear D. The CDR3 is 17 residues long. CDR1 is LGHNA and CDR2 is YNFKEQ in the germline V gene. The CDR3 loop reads CASSQVLSRRVNYGYAF. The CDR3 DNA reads TGTGCCAGCAGCCAAGTTCTATCCAGGCGGGTCAACTATGGCTACGCCTTC.

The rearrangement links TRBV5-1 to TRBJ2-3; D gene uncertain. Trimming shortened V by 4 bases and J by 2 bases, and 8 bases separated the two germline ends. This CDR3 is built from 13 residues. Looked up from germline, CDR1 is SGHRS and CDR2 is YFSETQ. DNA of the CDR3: TGCGCCAGCAGCCATTTTAACACAGATACGCAGTATTTT. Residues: CASSHFNTDTQYF.

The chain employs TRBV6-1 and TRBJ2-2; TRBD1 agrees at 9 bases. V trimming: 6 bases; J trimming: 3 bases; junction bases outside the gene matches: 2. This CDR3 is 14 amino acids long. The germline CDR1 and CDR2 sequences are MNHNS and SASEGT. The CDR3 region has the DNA TGTGCCAGCAGGTGGACAGGGGACACCGGGGAGCTGTTTTTT. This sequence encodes CASRWTGDTGELFF.

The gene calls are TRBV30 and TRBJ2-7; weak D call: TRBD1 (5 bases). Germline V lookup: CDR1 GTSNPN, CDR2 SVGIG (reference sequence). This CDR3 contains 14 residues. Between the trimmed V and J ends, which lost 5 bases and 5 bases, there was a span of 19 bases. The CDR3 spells CAWAPQGFAHEQYF. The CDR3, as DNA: TGTGCCTGGGCCCCGCAGGGATTTGCCCACGAGCAGTACTTC. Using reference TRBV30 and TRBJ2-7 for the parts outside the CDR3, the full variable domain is SQTIHQWPATLVQPVGSPLSLECTVEGTSNPNLYWYRQAAGRGLQLLFYSVGIGQISSEVPQNLSASRPQDRQFILSSKKLLLSDSGFYLCAWAPQGFAHEQYFGPGTRLTVT.

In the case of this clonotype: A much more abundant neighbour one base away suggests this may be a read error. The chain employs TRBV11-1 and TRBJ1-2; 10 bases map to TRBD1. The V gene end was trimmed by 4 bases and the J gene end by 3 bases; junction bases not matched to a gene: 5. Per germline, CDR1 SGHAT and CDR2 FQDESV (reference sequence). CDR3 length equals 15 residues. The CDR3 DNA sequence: TGTGCCAGCAGCTCGACAGGGGGCGCAGACTATGGCTACACCTTC. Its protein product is CASSSTGGADYGYTF.

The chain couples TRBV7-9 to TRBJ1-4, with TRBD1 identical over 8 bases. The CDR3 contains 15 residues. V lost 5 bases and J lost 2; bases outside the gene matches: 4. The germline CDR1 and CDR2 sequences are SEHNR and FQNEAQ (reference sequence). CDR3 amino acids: CASSRTGWTNEKLFF. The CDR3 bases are TGTGCCAGCAGCCGGACAGGGTGGACTAATGAAAAACTGTTTTTT.

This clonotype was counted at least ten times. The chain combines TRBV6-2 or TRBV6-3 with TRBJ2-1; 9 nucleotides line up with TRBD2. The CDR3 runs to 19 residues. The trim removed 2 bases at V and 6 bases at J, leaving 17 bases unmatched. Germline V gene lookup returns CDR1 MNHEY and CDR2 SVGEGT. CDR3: CASSYNLIIGGGASNEQFF. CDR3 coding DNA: TGTGCCAGCAGTTACAATTTGATCATTGGCGGGGGGGCCAGCAATGAGCAGTTCTTC.

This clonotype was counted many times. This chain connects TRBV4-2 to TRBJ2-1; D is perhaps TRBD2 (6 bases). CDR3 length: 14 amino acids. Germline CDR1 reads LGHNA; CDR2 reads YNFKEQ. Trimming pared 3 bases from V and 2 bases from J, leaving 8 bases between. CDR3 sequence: CASSQRLAYNEQFF. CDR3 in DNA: TGTGCCAGCAGCCAGCGACTAGCCTACAATGAGCAGTTCTTC.

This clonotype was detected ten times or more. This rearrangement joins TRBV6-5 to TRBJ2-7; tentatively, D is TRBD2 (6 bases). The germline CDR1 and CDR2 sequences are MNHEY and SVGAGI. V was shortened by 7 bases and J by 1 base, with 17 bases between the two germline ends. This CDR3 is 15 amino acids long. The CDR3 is CASKSKDYPSYEQYF. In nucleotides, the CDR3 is TGTGCCAGCAAGTCGAAGGACTATCCGTCCTACGAGCAGTACTTC.

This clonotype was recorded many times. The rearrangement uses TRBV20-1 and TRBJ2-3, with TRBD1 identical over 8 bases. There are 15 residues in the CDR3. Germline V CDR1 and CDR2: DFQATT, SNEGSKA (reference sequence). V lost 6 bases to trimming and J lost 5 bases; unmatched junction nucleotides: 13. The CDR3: CSAPETGDKRDTQYF. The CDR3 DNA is TGCAGTGCCCCTGAGACAGGGGACAAACGAGATACGCAGTATTTT.

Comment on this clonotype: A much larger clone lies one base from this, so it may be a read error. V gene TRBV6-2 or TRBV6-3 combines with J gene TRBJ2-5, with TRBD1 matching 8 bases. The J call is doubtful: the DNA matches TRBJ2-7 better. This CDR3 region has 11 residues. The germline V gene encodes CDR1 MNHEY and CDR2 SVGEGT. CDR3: CASGQGFEQYF. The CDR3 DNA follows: TGTGCCAGCGGACAGGGTTTCGAGCAGTACTTC.

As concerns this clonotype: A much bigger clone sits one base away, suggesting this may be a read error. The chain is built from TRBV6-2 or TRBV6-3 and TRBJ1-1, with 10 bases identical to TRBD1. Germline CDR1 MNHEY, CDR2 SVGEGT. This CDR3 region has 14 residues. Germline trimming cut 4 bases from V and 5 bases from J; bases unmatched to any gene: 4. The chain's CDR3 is CASSWGTGVTEAFF. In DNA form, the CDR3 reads TGTGCCAGCAGTTGGGGGACAGGGGTTACTGAAGCTTTCTTT.

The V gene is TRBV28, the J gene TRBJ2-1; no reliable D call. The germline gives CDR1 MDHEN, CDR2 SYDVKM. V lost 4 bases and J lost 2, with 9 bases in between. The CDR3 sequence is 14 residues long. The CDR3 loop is CASSSASTYNEQFF. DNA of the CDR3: TGTGCCAGCAGTTCAGCCAGCACCTACAATGAGCAGTTCTTC.

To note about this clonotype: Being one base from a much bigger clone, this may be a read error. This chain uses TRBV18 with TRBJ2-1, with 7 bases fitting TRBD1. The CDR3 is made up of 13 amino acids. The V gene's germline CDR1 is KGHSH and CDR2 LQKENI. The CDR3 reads CTSSPLRTGEQFF. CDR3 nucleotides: TGTACCAGCTCACCTCTAAGGACAGGTGAGCAGTTCTTC.

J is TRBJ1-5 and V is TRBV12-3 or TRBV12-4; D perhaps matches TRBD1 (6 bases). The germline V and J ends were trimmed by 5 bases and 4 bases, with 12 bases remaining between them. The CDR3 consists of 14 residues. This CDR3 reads CASSLKGGNQPQHF. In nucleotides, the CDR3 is TGTGCCAGCAGTCTAAAAGGGGGAAATCAGCCCCAGCATTTT.

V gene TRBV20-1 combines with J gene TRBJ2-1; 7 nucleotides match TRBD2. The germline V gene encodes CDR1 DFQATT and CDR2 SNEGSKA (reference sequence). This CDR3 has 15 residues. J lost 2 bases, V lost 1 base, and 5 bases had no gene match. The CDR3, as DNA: TGCAGTGCTAGAGCCAGCGGGGCGACCTACAATGAGCAGTTCTTC. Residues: CSARASGATYNEQFF.

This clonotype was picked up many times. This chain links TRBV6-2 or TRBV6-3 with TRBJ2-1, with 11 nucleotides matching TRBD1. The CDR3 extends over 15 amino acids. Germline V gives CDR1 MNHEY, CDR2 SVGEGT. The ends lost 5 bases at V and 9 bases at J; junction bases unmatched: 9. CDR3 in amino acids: CASSVDRGLRSEQFF. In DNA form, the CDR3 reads TGTGCCAGCAGTGTGGACAGGGGGCTGAGGAGTGAGCAGTTCTTC.